Listed here are 15 T cell receptor beta chains from one sample, sequenced in a study of T cells in Graves' hyperthyroidism and ophthalmopathy. RNA transcripts served as the template for amplifying TCR beta CDR3 regions. With the HTBI primer set, the TCR CDR3 went through a first round of RT-PCR. TCRdb itself ran the multiplex PCR reads through MiXCR, one entry per CDR3 protein. Among about 640,000 distinct CDR3 sequences listed, roughly 14% were seen once. The sample was blood. The receptors shown here come from a woman in her fifties or sixties with Graves' ophthalmopathy.

This clonotype was seen repeatedly, ten times or more. The chain links TRBV5-1 to TRBJ2-1, with a weak D call TRBD2 (6 bases). The germline V gene has CDR1 SGHRS and CDR2 YFSETQ. Trimming took off 0 bases at V and 0 bases at J, with 10 bases between the two ends. The CDR3 loop spans 16 amino acids. The CDR3 DNA is TGCGCCAGCAGCTTGGCGGCGGGAAACTCCTACAATGAGCAGTTCTTC. As protein: CASSLAAGNSYNEQFF.

This clonotype has just a few counts. The chain couples TRBV19 to TRBJ1-5; possibly TRBD1 for D (6 bases). V dropped 4 bases and J dropped 4 bases, with 17 bases sitting between them. This CDR3 is built from 16 residues. CDR1 LNHDA and CDR2 SQIVND come from the germline V gene (reference sequence). The CDR3 bases are TGTGCCAGTAGTACCTGGGATACTCAGGGGAATCAGCCCCAGCATTTT. This encodes CASSTWDTQGNQPQHF.

This clonotype has ten or more counts. V and J are TRBV11-2 and TRBJ2-7; tentative D call: TRBD2 (6 bases). V was clipped by 5 bases and J by 6 bases, with 17 bases between them. Germline-derived CDR1 and CDR2 are SGHAT and FQNNGV. The CDR3 covers 14 residues. The CDR3 coding sequence is TGTGCCAGCAGCCCCGGGAATAGCGGAACCGAGCAGTACTTC. This sequence encodes CASSPGNSGTEQYF. Looking up the rest from reference TRBV11-2 and TRBJ2-7 gives the full variable domain: EAGVAQSPRYKIIEKRQSVAFWCNPISGHATLYWYQQILGQGPKLLIQFQNNGVVDDSQLPKDRFSAERLKGVDSTLKIQPAKLEDSAVYLCASSPGNSGTEQYFGPGTRLTVT.

This clonotype showed up many times. The chain joins TRBV3-1 to TRBJ1-6; D gene uncertain. V was clipped by 2 bases and J by 7 bases, with 9 bases between them. From germline, CDR1 is LGHDT and CDR2 YNNKEL (reference sequence). This CDR3 has 14 residues. CDR3 region: CASSQTQTNSPLHF. DNA of the CDR3: TGTGCCAGCAGCCAAACACAGACGAATTCACCCCTCCACTTT.

The chain joins TRBV30 to TRBJ2-1, with TRBD2 identical over 8 bases. The germline V gene has CDR1 GTSNPN and CDR2 SVGIG (reference sequence). This CDR3 spans 15 amino acids. V shed 0 bases, J shed 4 bases, and the junction held 5 bases outside the gene matches. Here the CDR3 reads CAWSVGRARYNEQFF. CDR3 bases: TGTGCCTGGAGTGTCGGGAGGGCCCGATACAATGAGCAGTTCTTC.

This rearrangement joins TRBV6-2 or TRBV6-3 to TRBJ1-1; TRBD1 matches 8 bases. CDR1 is MNHEY and CDR2 is SVGEGT in the germline V gene. Trimming at V came to 6 bases and at J to 1 base, leaving 7 bases not matched to a gene. CDR3 length: 15 amino acids. The CDR3 nucleotides read TGTGCCAGCAGGTCCACAGGGGGACGGAACACTGAAGCTTTCTTT. This translates into CASRSTGGRNTEAFF.

This clonotype was found a few times. This chain joins TRBV6-1 and TRBJ2-3; tentative D call: TRBD2 (6 bases). The length of the CDR3 is 18 residues. Germline loops: CDR1 MNHNS, CDR2 SASEGT. Deletions cut 4 bases from V and 2 bases from J, with 22 bases between. The CDR3: CASSVVLRGIGFTDTQYF. The CDR3 DNA reads TGTGCCAGCAGTGTAGTACTTCGGGGGATAGGGTTCACAGATACGCAGTATTTT.

Many counts were recorded for this clonotype. The chain joins TRBV11-2 to TRBJ2-1; TRBD2 agrees at 14 bases. J gave up 9 bases and V 6 bases, and 13 bases lay outside the gene matches. The CDR3 has 17 amino acids. Germline V gives CDR1 SGHAT, CDR2 FQNNGV. The CDR3 loop is CASSPNKGLAGAGEQFF. For the CDR3, the DNA is TGTGCCAGCAGTCCAAATAAGGGACTAGCGGGAGCTGGTGAGCAGTTCTTC.

There are many counts of this clonotype. The CDR3 sequence: CASSPDGTYEQYF. The DNA for the CDR3 is TGTGCCAGCTCACCAGACGGAACCTACGAGCAGTACTTC. The chain couples TRBV18 to TRBJ2-7; D is unclear. Trimming removed 2 bases at V and 2 bases at J, with 7 bases between. This CDR3 contains 13 residues. Germline V gene data show CDR1 as KGHSH and CDR2 as LQKENI. Drawing the rest from reference TRBV18 and TRBJ2-7, the complete variable domain is NAGVMQNPRHLVRRRGQEARLRCSPMKGHSHVYWYRQLPEEGLKFMVYLQKENIIDESGMPKERFSAEFPKEGPSILRIQQVVRGDSAAYFCASSPDGTYEQYFGPGTRLTVT.

This clonotype was seen only a few times. This chain connects TRBV10-3 to TRBJ2-3; 11 bases agree with TRBD2. The CDR3 is 19 amino acids. The V and J ends lost 8 bases and 0 bases, in that order; junction bases with no gene match: 16. Germline CDR1 reads ENHRY; CDR2 reads SYGVKD. The CDR3 sequence is CAISEGLAGVTGSTDTQYF. In DNA form, the CDR3 reads TGTGCCATCTCGGAAGGACTAGCGGGTGTAACGGGGAGCACAGATACGCAGTATTTT.

As for this clonotype: A read error is possible here, since a much larger clone lies one base away. The V and J genes are TRBV9 and TRBJ2-4; no firm D call. CDR1 is SGDLS and CDR2 is YYNGEE in the germline V gene. CDR3 length equals 13 residues. CDR3 residues: CASSPAIKTIQYF. Here the CDR3 DNA reads TGTGCCAGCAGTCCAGCCATAAAAACCATTCAGTACTTC.

The chain joins TRBV15 to TRBJ2-5, with D uncertain. The germline V gene encodes CDR1 LNHNV and CDR2 YYDKDF (reference sequence). V lost 5 bases, J lost 5 bases, and 12 bases lay in between. The CDR3 has 13 residues. The CDR3 reads CATSPGPEETQYF. CDR3 nucleotide sequence: TGTGCCACCAGCCCCGGGCCAGAGGAGACCCAGTACTTC.

This clonotype has more than one count but fewer than ten. The rearrangement links TRBV19 to TRBJ1-2; 12 nucleotides line up with TRBD1. J gave up 7 bases and V 6 bases, and 6 bases lay outside the gene matches. Germline CDR1 reads LNHDA; CDR2 reads SQIVND (reference sequence). This CDR3 region has 14 residues. In DNA form, the CDR3 reads TGTGCCAGTAGCACCGGGACAGGGGGCTCTGGCTACACCTTC. Amino acids: CASSTGTGGSGYTF.

The CDR3: CASSFGIGWEQYF. As DNA, the CDR3 is TGTGCCAGCAGTTTCGGCATAGGGTGGGAGCAGTACTTC. The chain carries TRBV28 and TRBJ2-7; no reliable D call. The CDR3 spans 13 residues. CDR1 MDHEN and CDR2 SYDVKM come from the germline V gene. The V end was cut by 3 bases, the J end by 7 bases, with 13 bases between.

A few counts support this clonotype. J is TRBJ2-3 and V is TRBV25-1; 12 bases are shared with TRBD2. The CDR3 is made up of 18 amino acids. The germline V gene encodes CDR1 MGHDK and CDR2 SYGVNS. V was clipped by 4 bases and J by 2 bases; unmatched bases: 10. In nucleotides, the CDR3 is TGTGCCAGCAGTGGTCCGGGACTAGCGGGTCCTCACACAGATACGCAGTATTTT. This translates into CASSGPGLAGPHTDTQYF.